This is a list of T cell receptor beta chains from one sample in a study of CD8+ T cells in alopecia areata. Sequencing used immunoSEQ multiplex PCR; TCRdb keeps in-frame clones, though not all of them. This table holds 150,000 to 200,000 clones, roughly 70% found once. The sequencing used CD4+ T cells sorted from blood, collected at approximately week 50, from a patient treated with tofacitinib. All receptors come from a human donor with alopecia areata. Both conserved end residues are part of each CDR3. The D gene is left open where the match is weak. Size is stated for part of the rows, as once, few or many counts, or as a class when the clone is expanded.

j_gene: TRBJ1-1; d_gene: NA; v_gene: TRBV23-1; abundance: NA; CDR3nt: TGCGCCAGCAGTCCCCATAAGAGTAACGTCAGCACTGAAGCTTTCTTT; CDR3aa: CASSPHKSNVSTEAFF
j_gene: TRBJ1-6; d_gene: TRBD1; v_gene: TRBV9; abundance: NA; CDR3nt: TGTGCCAGCAGCGCGACGACAGGGCCTTCACCCCTCCACTTT; CDR3aa: CASSATTGPSPLHF
j_gene: TRBJ2-7; d_gene: NA; v_gene: TRBV30; abundance: few; CDR3nt: TGTGCCTGTAAGACCGTTTACGAGCAGTACTTC; CDR3aa: CACKTVYEQYF
j_gene: TRBJ1-1; d_gene: NA; v_gene: TRBV5-1; abundance: NA; CDR3nt: TGCGCCAGCAGCTTGGAGCAGGGAGCTGGGACTGAAGCTTTCTTT; CDR3aa: CASSLEQGAGTEAFF
j_gene: TRBJ1-1; d_gene: NA; v_gene: TRBV5-4; abundance: once; CDR3nt: TGTGCCAGCAGCTTGAATGGACAGCTTGAAGCTTTCTTT; CDR3aa: CASSLNGQLEAFF
j_gene: TRBJ2-5; d_gene: TRBD1; v_gene: TRBV6-5; abundance: NA; CDR3nt: TGTGCCACTCGGACAGGGTTACGAGAGACCCAGTACTTC; CDR3aa: CATRTGLRETQYF
j_gene: TRBJ2-7; d_gene: NA; v_gene: TRBV7-6; abundance: few; CDR3nt: TGTGCCAGCAGCTTTGGGGCTTCGGGGGACCACGAGCAGTACTTC; CDR3aa: CASSFGASGDHEQYF
j_gene: TRBJ2-1; d_gene: NA; v_gene: TRBV30; abundance: NA; CDR3nt: TGTGCCTGGAGTCTGAGGTCTGAGGGGCCGGGCAATGAGCAGTTCTTC; CDR3aa: CAWSLRSEGPGNEQFF
j_gene: TRBJ1-5; d_gene: NA; v_gene: TRBV7-9; abundance: many; CDR3nt: TGTGCCAGCAGCTTACAGGGCAATCAGCCCCAGCATTTT; CDR3aa: CASSLQGNQPQHF
j_gene: TRBJ1-2; d_gene: NA; v_gene: TRBV6-8; abundance: NA; CDR3nt: TGTGCCAGCAGATATACAGGGTATGGCTACACCTTC; CDR3aa: CASRYTGYGYTF
j_gene: TRBJ2-4; d_gene: NA; v_gene: TRBV2; abundance: NA; CDR3nt: TGTGCCAGCAGTGAAAACATTCAGTACTTC; CDR3aa: CASSENIQYF
j_gene: TRBJ2-5; d_gene: NA; v_gene: TRBV4-3; abundance: few; CDR3nt: TGCGCCAGCAGCCAAGTCGGGGAAGAGACCCAGTACTTC; CDR3aa: CASSQVGEETQYF
j_gene: TRBJ2-5; d_gene: NA; v_gene: TRBV29-1; abundance: few; CDR3nt: TGCAGCGTCCGACTAGTTCTGCGCGAGACCCAGTACTTC; CDR3aa: CSVRLVLRETQYF
j_gene: TRBJ2-3; d_gene: NA; v_gene: TRBV29-1; abundance: NA; CDR3nt: TGCAGCGTCCAGCGGACAGTGCAAGATACGCAGTATTTT; CDR3aa: CSVQRTVQDTQYF
j_gene: TRBJ2-1; d_gene: TRBD2; v_gene: TRBV11-2; abundance: few; CDR3nt: TGTGCCAGCAGTACCGGTTGGCGGGGGTTTGAGCAGTTCTTC; CDR3aa: CASSTGWRGFEQFF
j_gene: TRBJ1-6; d_gene: NA; v_gene: TRBV15; abundance: few; CDR3nt: TGTGCCACCAGCAGAGATCTCTCGTCGGGGAATTCACCCCTCCACTTT; CDR3aa: CATSRDLSSGNSPLHF
j_gene: TRBJ1-2; d_gene: NA; v_gene: TRBV4-3; abundance: NA; CDR3nt: TGCGCCAGCAGCCACGGGGGCGTTGATGGCTACACCTTC; CDR3aa: CASSHGGVDGYTF
j_gene: TRBJ2-5; d_gene: NA; v_gene: TRBV29-1; abundance: NA; CDR3nt: TGCAGCGTTGAAAGGGGAGGTGGAGAAGAGACCCAGTACTTC; CDR3aa: CSVERGGGEETQYF
j_gene: TRBJ2-2; d_gene: NA; v_gene: TRBV30; abundance: NA; CDR3nt: TGTGCCTGGAGTCCCCCCGGGACCGCGAACACCGGGGAGCTGTTTTTT; CDR3aa: CAWSPPGTANTGELFF
j_gene: TRBJ2-6; d_gene: TRBD1; v_gene: TRBV11-2; abundance: NA; CDR3nt: TGTGCCAGCAGCTTATTGGGACAGGGGGCCAACGTCCTGACTTTC; CDR3aa: CASSLLGQGANVLTF
j_gene: TRBJ1-1; d_gene: NA; v_gene: TRBV4-1; abundance: few; CDR3nt: TGCGCCAGCAGCGATAGAACCACACCTTCTGAAGCTTTCTTT; CDR3aa: CASSDRTTPSEAFF
j_gene: TRBJ1-1; d_gene: TRBD1; v_gene: TRBV6-5; abundance: NA; CDR3nt: TGTGCCAGCAGCTACATTACAGGGGGCCCTGAAGCTTTCTTT; CDR3aa: CASSYITGGPEAFF
j_gene: TRBJ1-2; d_gene: NA; v_gene: TRBV7-2; abundance: NA; CDR3nt: TGTGCCAGCAGCTTAGTCGTCCGGGACAACTATGGCTACACCTTC; CDR3aa: CASSLVVRDNYGYTF
j_gene: TRBJ2-2; d_gene: NA; v_gene: TRBV9; abundance: few; CDR3nt: TGTGCCAGCAGCGTAAGGGGTGGCGGGGAGCTGTTTTTT; CDR3aa: CASSVRGGGELFF
j_gene: TRBJ2-5; d_gene: NA; v_gene: TRBV2; abundance: NA; CDR3nt: TGTGCCAGCAGTGAAGGGGGGGAGACCCAGTACTTC; CDR3aa: CASSEGGETQYF
j_gene: TRBJ1-6; d_gene: TRBD1; v_gene: TRBV5-1; abundance: NA; CDR3nt: TGCGCCAGCAGGACTGGACAGGGGGCAGGTAATTCACCCCTCCACTTT; CDR3aa: CASRTGQGAGNSPLHF
j_gene: TRBJ1-1; d_gene: NA; v_gene: TRBV29-1; abundance: NA; CDR3nt: TGCAGCGGTCAGTGGAACACTGAAGCTTTCTTT; CDR3aa: CSGQWNTEAFF
j_gene: TRBJ1-2; d_gene: NA; v_gene: TRBV7-9; abundance: few; CDR3nt: TGTGCCAGCAGCTTAGTTGTTGGCTACACCTTC; CDR3aa: CASSLVVGYTF
j_gene: TRBJ1-2; d_gene: TRBD1; v_gene: TRBV7-3; abundance: NA; CDR3nt: TGTGCCAGCAGCTCCAGACAGGGGGATGGCTACACCTTC; CDR3aa: CASSSRQGDGYTF
j_gene: TRBJ2-5; d_gene: NA; v_gene: TRBV7-2; abundance: NA; CDR3nt: TGTGCCAGCACCCCCCTGGTAGAGACCCAGTACTTC; CDR3aa: CASTPLVETQYF
j_gene: TRBJ1-5; d_gene: TRBD1; v_gene: TRBV2; abundance: NA; CDR3nt: TGTGCCAGCAGTGAATCGACAGGGAATCAGCCCCAGCATTTT; CDR3aa: CASSESTGNQPQHF
j_gene: TRBJ2-1; d_gene: NA; v_gene: TRBV9; abundance: few; CDR3nt: TGTGCCAGCAGCGTAGCCCCAGAGCCTTCCTCCTACAATGAGCAGTTCTTC; CDR3aa: CASSVAPEPSSYNEQFF
j_gene: TRBJ1-1; d_gene: TRBD1; v_gene: TRBV30; abundance: NA; CDR3nt: TGTGCCTGGGCAAATTCAGGGGGCACTGAAGCTTTCTTT; CDR3aa: CAWANSGGTEAFF
j_gene: TRBJ2-3; d_gene: TRBD1; v_gene: TRBV6-6; abundance: NA; CDR3nt: TGTGCCAGCATCGAGGGACAGGGTGCCGTGGATACGCAGTATTTT; CDR3aa: CASIEGQGAVDTQYF
j_gene: TRBJ1-2; d_gene: TRBD1; v_gene: TRBV28; abundance: few; CDR3nt: TGTGCCAGCAGCTTCCGGGACAGGGGCCTAAATGGCTACACCTTC; CDR3aa: CASSFRDRGLNGYTF